One T cell receptor (beta chain) is described in this entry. Antigen unknown. The source of the sample is a study of beta chain features in type 1 diabetes. Regarding the study as a whole: Any PCR bias toward short templates would affect both groups alike.

This CDR3 contains 15 residues. Germline V gene sequence: CDR1 SGHDT, CDR2 YYEEEE. V gave up 3 bases and J gave up 5 bases, with 17 bases separating them. Of the isolated RNA, all was reverse transcribed, and so the sequenced material was expressed TCRB transcripts. The data were produced by immunoSEQ multiplex PCR, yet TCRdb's version contains in-frame clones alone and is incomplete. Seen here are roughly 240,000 clones, roughly 15% observed once, and the top ten hold more than 0.02%. This clonotype was sampled from a woman aged 40 to 50 in good health. The genes are TRBV5-6 and TRBJ2-5, with D tentatively TRBD1 (7 bases). The sample taken for sequencing was naive CD4+ T cells from blood. The CDR3 coding sequence is TGTGCCAGCAGCTACTTACCTCAGGGGGGCGAGACCCAGTACTTC. It yields the protein CASSYLPQGGETQYF.